This T cell receptor beta chain was sequenced during a study of blood T cell repertoires in COVID-19. The overall study: The United States, Italy and Spain supplied acute and convalescent COVID-19 samples.

V lost 2 bases to trimming and J lost 1 base, with 13 bases between them. CDR3 length equals 16 residues. CDR1 and CDR2 (germline): LNHDA, SQIVND (reference sequence). Under the authors' procedure: Estimation of nucleated cell counts relied on the amplification of reference gene primers. Clones were sequenced by immunoSEQ multiplex PCR, and TCRdb holds only the in-frame ones, with some missing. V, J and clone size reflect that table, while D and trimming were determined from the DNA. Among approximately 110,000 clones listed, approximately 87% were seen once. Sequenced: peripheral blood. J is TRBJ2-3 and V is TRBV19; tentative D call: TRBD2 (6 bases). This clonotype originated in a woman aged 50 to 65 with acute or convalescent COVID-19. The chain's CDR3 is CASSISRGTGTDTQYF. For the CDR3, the DNA is TGTGCCAGTAGTATAAGCCGGGGGACCGGCACAGATACGCAGTATTTT.